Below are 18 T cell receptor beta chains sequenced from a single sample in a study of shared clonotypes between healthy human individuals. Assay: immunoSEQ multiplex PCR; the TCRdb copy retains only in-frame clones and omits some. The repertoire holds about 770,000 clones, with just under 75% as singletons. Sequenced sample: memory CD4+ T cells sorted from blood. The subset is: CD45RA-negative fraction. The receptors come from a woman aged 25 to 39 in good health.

The CDR3 loop reads CASSLEGAGRLGTQYF. CDR3 in DNA: TGTGCCAGCAGCTTAGAGGGGGCAGGCCGTCTCGGTACGCAGTATTTT. The V and J genes are TRBV7-9 and TRBJ2-3; 7 positions agree with TRBD1. CDR1 is SEHNR and CDR2 is FQNEAQ in the germline V gene (reference sequence). The length of the CDR3 is 16 residues. J was trimmed by 8 bases and V by 1 base; bases with no gene match: 12.

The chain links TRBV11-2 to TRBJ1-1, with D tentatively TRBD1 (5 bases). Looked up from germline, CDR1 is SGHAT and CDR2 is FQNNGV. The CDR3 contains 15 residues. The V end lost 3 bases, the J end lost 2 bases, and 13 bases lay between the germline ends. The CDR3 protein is CASSLRARGNTEAFF. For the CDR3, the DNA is TGTGCCAGCAGCTTGAGGGCAAGGGGTAACACTGAAGCTTTCTTT.

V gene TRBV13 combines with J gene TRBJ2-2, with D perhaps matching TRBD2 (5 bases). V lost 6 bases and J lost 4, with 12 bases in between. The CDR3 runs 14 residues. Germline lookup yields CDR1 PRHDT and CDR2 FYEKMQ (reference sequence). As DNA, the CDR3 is TGTGCCAGCAGGCCGACGGGGAGCACCGGGGAGCTGTTTTTT. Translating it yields CASRPTGSTGELFF. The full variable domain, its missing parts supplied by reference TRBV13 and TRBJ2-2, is AAGVIQSPRHLIKEKRETATLKCYPIPRHDTVYWYQQGPGQDPQFLISFYEKMQSDKGSIPDRFSAQQFSDYHSELNMSSLELGDSALYFCASRPTGSTGELFFGEGSRLTVL.

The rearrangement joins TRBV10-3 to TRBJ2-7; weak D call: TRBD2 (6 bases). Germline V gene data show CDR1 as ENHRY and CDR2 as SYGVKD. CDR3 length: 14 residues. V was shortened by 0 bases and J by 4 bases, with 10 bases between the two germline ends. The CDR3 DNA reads TGTGCCATCAGTGAGTCGGTACGGGGGTACGAGCAGTACTTC. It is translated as CAISESVRGYEQYF.

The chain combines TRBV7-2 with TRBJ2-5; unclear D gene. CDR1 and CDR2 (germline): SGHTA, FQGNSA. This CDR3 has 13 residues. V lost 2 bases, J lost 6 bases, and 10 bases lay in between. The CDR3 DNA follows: TGTGCCAGCAGCTTAAAGTGGTCCCAGACCCAGTACTTC. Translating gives CASSLKWSQTQYF. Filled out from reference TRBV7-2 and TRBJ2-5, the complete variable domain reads GAGVSQSPSNKVTEKGKDVELRCDPISGHTALYWYRQSLGQGLEFLIYFQGNSAPDKSGLPSDRFSAERTGGSVSTLTIQRTQQEDSAVYLCASSLKWSQTQYFGPGTRLLVL.

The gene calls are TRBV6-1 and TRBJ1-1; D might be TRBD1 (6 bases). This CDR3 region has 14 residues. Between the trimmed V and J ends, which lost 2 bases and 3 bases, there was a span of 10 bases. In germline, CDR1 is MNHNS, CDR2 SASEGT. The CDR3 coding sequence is TGTGCCAGCAGTGAAAGGGGGTGGGACACTGAAGCTTTCTTT. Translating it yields CASSERGWDTEAFF.

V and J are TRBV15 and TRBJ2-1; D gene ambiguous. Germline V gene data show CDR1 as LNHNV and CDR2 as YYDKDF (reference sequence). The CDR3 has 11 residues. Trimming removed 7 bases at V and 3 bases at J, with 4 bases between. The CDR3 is CATKSYNEQFF. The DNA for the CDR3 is TGTGCCACCAAAAGCTACAATGAGCAGTTCTTC. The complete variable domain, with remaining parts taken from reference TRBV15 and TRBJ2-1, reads DAMVIQNPRYQVTQFGKPVTLSCSQTLNHNVMYWYQQKSSQAPKLLFHYYDKDFNNEADTPDNFQSRRPNTSFCFLDIRSPGLGDTAMYLCATKSYNEQFFGPGTRLTVL.

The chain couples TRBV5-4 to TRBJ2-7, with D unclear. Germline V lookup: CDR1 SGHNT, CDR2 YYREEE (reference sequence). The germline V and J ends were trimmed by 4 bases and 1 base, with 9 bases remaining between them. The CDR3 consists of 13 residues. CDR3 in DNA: TGTGCCAGCAGCCGAGACTGGTCCTACGAGCAGTACTTC. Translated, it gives CASSRDWSYEQYF.

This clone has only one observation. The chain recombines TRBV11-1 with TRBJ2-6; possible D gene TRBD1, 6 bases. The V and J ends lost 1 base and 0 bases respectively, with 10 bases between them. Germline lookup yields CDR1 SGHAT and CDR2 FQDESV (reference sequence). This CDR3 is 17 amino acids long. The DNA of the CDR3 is TGTGCCAGCAGCTTAGAGGGACACAGCTCTGGGGCCAACGTCCTGACTTTC. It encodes CASSLEGHSSGANVLTF.

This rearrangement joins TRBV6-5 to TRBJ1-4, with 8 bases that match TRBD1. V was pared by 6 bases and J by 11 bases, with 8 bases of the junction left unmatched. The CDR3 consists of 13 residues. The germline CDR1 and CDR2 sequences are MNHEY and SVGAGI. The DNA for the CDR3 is TGTGCCAGCAGATCTAACCGGGACAGGAAACTGTTTTTT. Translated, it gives CASRSNRDRKLFF.

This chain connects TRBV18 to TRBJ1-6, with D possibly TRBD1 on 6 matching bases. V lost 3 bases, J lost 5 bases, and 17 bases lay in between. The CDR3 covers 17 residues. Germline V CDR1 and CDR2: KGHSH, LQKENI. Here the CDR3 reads CASSPRTGSGDNSPLHF. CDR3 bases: TGTGCCAGCTCACCTCGAACAGGCTCAGGGGATAATTCACCCCTCCACTTT.

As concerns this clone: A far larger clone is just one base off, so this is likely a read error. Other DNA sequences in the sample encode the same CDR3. The CDR3 sequence: CASSSGNTIYF. The CDR3 DNA is TGTGCCAGCAGTTCTGGAAACACCATATATTTT. The chain joins TRBV28 to TRBJ1-3; no reliable D call. V lost 4 bases, J lost 2 bases, and 0 bases lay in between. In germline, CDR1 is MDHEN, CDR2 SYDVKM. The CDR3 runs to 11 residues.

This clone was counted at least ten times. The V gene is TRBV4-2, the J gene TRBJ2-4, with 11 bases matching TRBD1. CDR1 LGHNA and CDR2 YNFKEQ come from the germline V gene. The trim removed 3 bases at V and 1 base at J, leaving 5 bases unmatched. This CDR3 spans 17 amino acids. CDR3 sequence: CASSQPGQGAAKNIQYF. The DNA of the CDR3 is TGTGCCAGCAGCCAGCCCGGACAGGGGGCCGCCAAAAACATTCAGTACTTC.

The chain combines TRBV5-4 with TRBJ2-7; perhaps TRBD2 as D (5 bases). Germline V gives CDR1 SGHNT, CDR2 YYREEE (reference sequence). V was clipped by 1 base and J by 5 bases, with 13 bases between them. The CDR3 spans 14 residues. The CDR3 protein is CASSLNSGINEQYF. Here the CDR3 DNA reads TGTGCCAGCAGCTTGAATTCGGGAATAAACGAGCAGTACTTC.

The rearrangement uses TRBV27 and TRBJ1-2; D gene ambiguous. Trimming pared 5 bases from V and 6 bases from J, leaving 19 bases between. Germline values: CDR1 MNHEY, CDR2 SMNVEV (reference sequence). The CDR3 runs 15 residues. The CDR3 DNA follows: TGTGCCAGCAGTGGGAATATCTGGGCCCTTCATGGCTACACCTTC. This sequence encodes CASSGNIWALHGYTF.

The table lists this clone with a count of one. The CDR3 region is CASSQGTWAGGFSEQYF. The CDR3 DNA is TGTGCCAGCAGCCAAGGTACATGGGCGGGAGGATTCTCCGAGCAGTACTTC. The chain has TRBV14 and TRBJ2-7, with 8 bases identical to TRBD2. V trimming: 1 base; J trimming: 6 bases; junction bases outside the gene matches: 14. The CDR3 sequence is 17 residues long. Germline-derived CDR1 and CDR2 are SGHDN and FVKESK.

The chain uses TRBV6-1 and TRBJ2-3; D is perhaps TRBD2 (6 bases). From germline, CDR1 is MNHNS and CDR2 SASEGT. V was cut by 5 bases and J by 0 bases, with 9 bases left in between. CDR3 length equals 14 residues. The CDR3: CASSIADSTDTQYF. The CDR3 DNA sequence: TGTGCCAGCAGTATAGCGGATAGCACAGATACGCAGTATTTT.

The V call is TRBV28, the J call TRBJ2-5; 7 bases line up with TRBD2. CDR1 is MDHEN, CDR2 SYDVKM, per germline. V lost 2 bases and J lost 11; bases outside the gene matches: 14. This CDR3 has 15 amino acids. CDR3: CASSLQSSGKREQYF. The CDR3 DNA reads TGTGCCAGCAGTTTACAGTCTAGCGGTAAAAGGGAGCAGTACTTC.